This is a list of T cell receptor beta chains from one sample in a study of blood T cells in healthy people across ages. MiXCR, run by TCRdb on the 5' RACE reads, gives a single entry per CDR3 protein. The table lists over 950,000 distinct CDR3 sequences, about 51% of them singletons. Input material: blood. The receptors originated from a woman aged 55 to 70 in good health. The CDR3 runs from the conserved cysteine through the conserved F or W. Fields, in order: clone size, J gene, V gene, D gene, CDR3 protein, CDR3 DNA. D genes are given only for firm matches. Expanded clones are given a class, and other clones once, few, many or no size at all.

size: few; J: TRBJ2-3; V: TRBV7-9; D: TRBD2; CDR3: CASSSPGLAGADTQYF; DNA: TGTGCCAGCAGCTCACCGGGACTAGCGGGTGCAGATACGCAGTATTTT
size: NA; J: TRBJ2-7; V: TRBV12-3/TRBV12-4; D: TRBD2; CDR3: CASSYTSVSYEQYF; DNA: TGTGCCAGCAGCTATACTAGCGTCTCCTACGAGCAGTACTTC
size: few; J: TRBJ2-4; V: TRBV28; D: TRBD2; CDR3: CASSPSLAGERDIQYF; DNA: TGTGCCAGCAGTCCGTCACTAGCGGGGGAGAGAGACATTCAGTACTTC
size: NA; J: TRBJ2-5; V: TRBV7-9; D: TRBD1; CDR3: CASSFGQAAQETQYF; DNA: TGTGCCAGCAGCTTCGGACAGGCTGCCCAAGAGACCCAGTACTTC
size: NA; J: TRBJ1-4; V: TRBV7-2; D: NA; CDR3: CASSLRRTGVIVYEKLFF; DNA: TGTGCCAGCAGCTTAAGGAGGACCGGGGTGATCGTCTATGAAAAACTGTTTTTT
size: NA; J: TRBJ2-3; V: TRBV14; D: NA; CDR3: CASCQAPPGEGADTQYF; DNA: TGTGCCAGCTGCCAAGCACCCCCGGGGGAAGGTGCAGATACGCAGTATTTT
size: NA; J: TRBJ1-5; V: TRBV12-3/TRBV12-4; D: NA; CDR3: CASSPAGGNQPQHF; DNA: TGTGCCAGCAGTCCCGCTGGGGGGAATCAGCCCCAGCATTTT
size: NA; J: TRBJ1-2; V: TRBV20-1; D: TRBD1; CDR3: CSARTGRGYTF; DNA: TGCAGTGCTAGGACAGGGAGAGGCTACACCTTC
size: NA; J: TRBJ2-7; V: TRBV20-1; D: NA; CDR3: CSALTGSGAYEQYF; DNA: TGCAGTGCTCTAACAGGGTCGGGGGCTTACGAGCAGTACTTC
size: few; J: TRBJ2-5; V: TRBV6-1; D: NA; CDR3: CASTVTGETQYF; DNA: TGTGCCAGCACGGTAACGGGGGAGACCCAGTACTTC
size: NA; J: TRBJ2-7; V: TRBV9; D: NA; CDR3: CASSVESSGGGEQYF; DNA: TGTGCCAGCAGCGTAGAGAGTAGCGGAGGGGGCGAGCAGTACTTC
size: NA; J: TRBJ2-1; V: TRBV4-3; D: TRBD2; CDR3: CASSHFLADNEQFF; DNA: TGCGCCAGCAGCCATTTTCTAGCGGACAATGAGCAGTTCTTC
size: NA; J: TRBJ2-7; V: TRBV7-2; D: TRBD2; CDR3: CASSLGATSVYEQYF; DNA: TGTGCCAGCAGCTTAGGGGCGACTAGCGTCTACGAGCAGTACTTC
size: few; J: TRBJ2-7; V: TRBV12-3/TRBV12-4; D: TRBD1; CDR3: CANTYTGDYEQYF; DNA: TGTGCCAATACCTACACAGGGGACTACGAGCAGTACTTC
size: few; J: TRBJ2-7; V: TRBV25-1; D: NA; CDR3: CASTPGGAYEQYF; DNA: TGTGCCAGCACCCCCGGTGGAGCCTACGAGCAGTACTTC
size: NA; J: TRBJ1-1; V: TRBV29-1; D: TRBD1; CDR3: CSAPDNRGTEAFF; DNA: TGCAGCGCACCCGACAACAGGGGAACTGAAGCTTTCTTT
size: NA; J: TRBJ2-3; V: TRBV4-1; D: NA; CDR3: CASSQGTSTLTDTQYF; DNA: TGCGCCAGCAGCCAAGGGACTTCGACCTTAACAGATACGCAGTATTTT
size: NA; J: TRBJ2-7; V: TRBV28; D: NA; CDR3: CASSPIGLSGKVEQYF; DNA: TGTGCCAGCAGCCCAATCGGGCTTAGCGGAAAGGTCGAGCAGTACTTC
size: NA; J: TRBJ2-6; V: TRBV28; D: NA; CDR3: CASSLLGRLTSSGANVLTF; DNA: TGTGCCAGCAGTTTATTGGGACGCCTTACGAGCTCTGGGGCCAACGTCCTGACTTTC
size: NA; J: TRBJ2-3; V: TRBV30; D: NA; CDR3: CAWMADTQYF; DNA: TGTGCCTGGATGGCAGATACGCAGTATTTT
size: NA; J: TRBJ1-2; V: TRBV27; D: NA; CDR3: CASSLFLGDYGYTF; DNA: TGTGCCAGCAGTTTGTTTTTGGGGGACTATGGCTACACCTTC
size: NA; J: TRBJ2-7; V: TRBV21-1; D: NA; CDR3: CASSKVDSGSLNEQYF; DNA: TGTGCCAGCAGCAAAGTTGATAGCGGGAGCCTCAACGAGCAGTACTTC
size: NA; J: TRBJ2-7; V: TRBV7-2; D: TRBD2; CDR3: CASSSQRERYEQYF; DNA: TGTGCCAGCAGCTCCCAGCGGGAGAGGTACGAGCAGTACTTC
size: NA; J: TRBJ1-2; V: TRBV12-3/TRBV12-4; D: TRBD1; CDR3: CASSSRQGALKYGYTF; DNA: TGTGCCAGCAGTTCCCGACAGGGGGCCTTGAAGTATGGCTACACCTTC
size: few; J: TRBJ2-7; V: TRBV12-3/TRBV12-4; D: NA; CDR3: CASSFGDTYEQYF; DNA: TGTGCCAGCAGTTTTGGAGATACCTACGAGCAGTACTTC
size: NA; J: TRBJ2-6; V: TRBV12-3/TRBV12-4; D: TRBD2; CDR3: CASSSGLAGVSGANVLTF; DNA: TGTGCCAGCAGTTCGGGACTAGCGGGAGTTTCGGGGGCCAACGTCCTGACTTTC
size: few; J: TRBJ2-4; V: TRBV29-1; D: NA; CDR3: CSVEGVRAKNIQYF; DNA: TGCAGCGTTGAGGGGGTACGGGCCAAAAACATTCAGTACTTC
size: NA; J: TRBJ2-1; V: TRBV10-3; D: TRBD2; CDR3: CAISDPPSGNEQFF; DNA: TGTGCCATCAGTGACCCCCCTAGCGGTAATGAGCAGTTCTTC
size: NA; J: TRBJ2-3; V: TRBV5-6; D: NA; CDR3: CASSNWDGRSSTDAQYF; DNA: TGTGCCAGCAGCAACTGGGACGGTCGATCTAGCACAGATGCGCAGTATTTT
size: once; J: TRBJ2-5; V: TRBV7-6; D: TRBD2; CDR3: CASSGTSVVQETQYF; DNA: TGTGCCAGCAGCGGGACTAGCGTGGTTCAAGAGACCCAGTACTTC
size: few; J: TRBJ2-5; V: TRBV20-1; D: NA; CDR3: CSARSGRETQYF; DNA: TGCAGTGCTAGGTCTGGGAGGGAGACCCAGTACTTC
size: NA; J: TRBJ2-5; V: TRBV4-1; D: NA; CDR3: CASSLGPGYQETQYF; DNA: TGCGCCAGCAGCCTCGGACCCGGGTACCAAGAGACCCAGTACTTC
size: NA; J: TRBJ1-2; V: TRBV4-1; D: NA; CDR3: CASSQGWQGYGYTF; DNA: TGCGCCAGCAGCCAAGGCTGGCAGGGTTATGGCTACACCTTC
size: NA; J: TRBJ1-1; V: TRBV9; D: NA; CDR3: CASSVALGNTEAFF; DNA: TGTGCCAGCAGCGTAGCTTTAGGGAACACTGAAGCTTTCTTT
size: NA; J: TRBJ2-1; V: TRBV7-2; D: NA; CDR3: CASSPPERYNEQFF; DNA: TGTGCCAGCAGCCCCCCGGAACGGTACAATGAGCAGTTCTTC
size: NA; J: TRBJ1-5; V: TRBV20-1; D: TRBD1; CDR3: CSADETGRVEDVGPRHF; DNA: TGCAGTGCTGATGAGACAGGGAGGGTTGAAGACGTGGGGCCCCGGCATTTT
size: NA; J: TRBJ2-3; V: TRBV4-1; D: TRBD2; CDR3: CASSQGFGRNTDTQYF; DNA: TGCGCCAGCAGCCAAGGATTCGGGAGGAACACAGATACGCAGTATTTT
size: few; J: TRBJ2-5; V: TRBV20-1; D: NA; CDR3: CSARGPTGVQETQYF; DNA: TGCAGTGCTAGGGGACCGACGGGGGTTCAAGAGACCCAGTACTTC
size: NA; J: TRBJ1-1; V: TRBV29-1; D: TRBD1; CDR3: CSVLPTGGYTEAFF; DNA: TGCAGCGTTCTGCCGACAGGGGGTTACACTGAAGCTTTCTTT
size: NA; J: TRBJ2-7; V: TRBV27; D: TRBD1; CDR3: CASSPSTGEKGYEQYF; DNA: TGTGCCAGCAGTCCCTCCACAGGGGAGAAGGGCTACGAGCAGTACTTC
size: few; J: TRBJ2-1; V: TRBV29-1; D: TRBD2; CDR3: CSVVGLAANSYNEQFF; DNA: TGCAGCGTTGTGGGGCTAGCGGCAAACTCCTACAATGAGCAGTTCTTC
size: NA; J: TRBJ2-7; V: TRBV20-1; D: TRBD1; CDR3: CSAKGQDLSYEQYF; DNA: TGCAGTGCTAAAGGACAGGATCTCTCCTACGAGCAGTACTTC
size: NA; J: TRBJ1-1; V: TRBV5-1; D: NA; CDR3: CASSEGVSTEAFF; DNA: TGCGCCAGCAGCGAGGGGGTCTCTACTGAAGCTTTCTTT
size: NA; J: TRBJ1-5; V: TRBV2; D: NA; CDR3: CASSVRGSNQPQHF; DNA: TGTGCCAGCAGTGTTCGAGGGAGCAATCAGCCCCAGCATTTT
size: NA; J: TRBJ2-7; V: TRBV18; D: NA; CDR3: CASSPSLQYEQYF; DNA: TGTGCCAGCTCACCAAGCCTGCAATACGAGCAGTACTTC
size: few; J: TRBJ2-5; V: TRBV28; D: NA; CDR3: CASRKAGETQYF; DNA: TGTGCCAGCAGAAAAGCGGGAGAGACCCAGTACTTC
size: NA; J: TRBJ2-7; V: TRBV5-1; D: NA; CDR3: CASSLALRRDPNYEQYF; DNA: TGCGCCAGCAGCTTGGCCCTCCGCCGTGATCCCAACTACGAGCAGTACTTC
size: NA; J: TRBJ1-3; V: TRBV7-9; D: TRBD1; CDR3: CASGRQGSAGNTIYF; DNA: TGTGCCAGCGGGAGACAGGGTTCGGCTGGAAACACCATATATTTT
size: NA; J: TRBJ2-5; V: TRBV3-1; D: TRBD1; CDR3: CASRTGTRETQYF; DNA: TGTGCCAGCAGGACAGGGACGCGAGAGACCCAGTACTTC
size: NA; J: TRBJ2-3; V: TRBV13; D: NA; CDR3: CASSSASYTQYF; DNA: TGTGCCAGCAGTTCCGCCTCTTACACGCAGTATTTT
size: NA; J: TRBJ2-6; V: TRBV4-1; D: NA; CDR3: CASSQRQSGASGANVLTF; DNA: TGCGCCAGCAGCCAAAGGCAGTCAGGCGCCTCCGGGGCCAACGTCCTGACTTTC
size: NA; J: TRBJ2-7; V: TRBV20-1; D: NA; CDR3: CSASPYLSSYEQYF; DNA: TGCAGTGCTAGTCCGTACCTGAGCTCCTACGAGCAGTACTTC
size: few; J: TRBJ1-6; V: TRBV4-1; D: NA; CDR3: CASSQDLAGNSPLHF; DNA: TGCGCCAGCAGCCAAGATCTGGCAGGGAACTCACCCCTCCACTTT
size: NA; J: TRBJ2-5; V: TRBV4-1; D: TRBD2; CDR3: CASSHGVAGITETQYF; DNA: TGCGCCAGCAGCCACGGAGTAGCGGGGATAACGGAGACCCAGTACTTC
size: NA; J: TRBJ1-4; V: TRBV14; D: NA; CDR3: CASSQDVGEANEKLFF; DNA: TGTGCCAGCAGCCAAGATGTGGGAGAGGCTAATGAAAAACTGTTTTTT
size: NA; J: TRBJ1-2; V: TRBV4-3; D: NA; CDR3: CASGGTGTSSNYGYTF; DNA: TGCGCCAGCGGGGGAACGGGGACAAGTTCTAACTATGGCTACACCTTC
size: once; J: TRBJ2-7; V: TRBV27; D: NA; CDR3: CASSWRTNYEQYF; DNA: TGTGCCAGCAGTTGGCGGACAAACTACGAGCAGTACTTC
size: NA; J: TRBJ2-7; V: TRBV28; D: TRBD1; CDR3: CASNGLTGTGPYEQYF; DNA: TGTGCCAGCAATGGGCTTACCGGGACAGGACCCTACGAGCAGTACTTC
size: NA; J: TRBJ2-5; V: TRBV2; D: NA; CDR3: CASSENQEQYF; DNA: TGTGCCAGCAGTGAAAACCAAGAGCAGTACTTC
size: NA; J: TRBJ2-7; V: TRBV28; D: TRBD1; CDR3: CASRTGQTYEQYF; DNA: TGTGCCAGTCGGACAGGCCAAACCTACGAGCAGTACTTC